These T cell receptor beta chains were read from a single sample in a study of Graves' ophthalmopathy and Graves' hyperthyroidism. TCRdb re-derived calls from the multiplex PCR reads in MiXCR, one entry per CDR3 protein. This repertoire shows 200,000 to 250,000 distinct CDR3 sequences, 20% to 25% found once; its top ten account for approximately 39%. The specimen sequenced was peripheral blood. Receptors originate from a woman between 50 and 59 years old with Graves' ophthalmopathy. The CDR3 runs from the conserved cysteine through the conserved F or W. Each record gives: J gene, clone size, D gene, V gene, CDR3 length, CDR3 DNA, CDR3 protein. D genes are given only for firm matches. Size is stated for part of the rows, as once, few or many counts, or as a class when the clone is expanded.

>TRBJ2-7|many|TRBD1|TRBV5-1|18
TGCGCCAGCAGCCAAATCGACCCCGGGACAGGGTTGCCCTACGAGCAGTACTTC
CASSQIDPGTGLPYEQYF
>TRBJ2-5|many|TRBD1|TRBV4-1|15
TGCGCCAGCAGCCAAGGACAGGGTGGATGGGAGACCCAGTACTTC
CASSQGQGGWETQYF
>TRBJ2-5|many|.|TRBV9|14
TGTGCCAGCAGCGTCGGAGGACATGAGGAGACCCAGTACTTC
CASSVGGHEETQYF
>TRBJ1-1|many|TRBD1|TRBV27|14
TGTGCCAGCAGTCCAGGACAGGAGTACACTGAAGCTTTCTTT
CASSPGQEYTEAFF
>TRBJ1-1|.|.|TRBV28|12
TGTGCCAGCACCTCCCCGGACCTCAAAGCTTTCTTT
CASTSPDLKAFF
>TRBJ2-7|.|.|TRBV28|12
TGTGTTTCGCGCCCGGTAGTGGGGGAGCAGTACTTC
CVSRPVVGEQYF
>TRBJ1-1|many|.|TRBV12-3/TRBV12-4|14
TGTGCCAGCACCTTTGAGCCCAGGCACACTGAAGCTTTCTTT
CASTFEPRHTEAFF
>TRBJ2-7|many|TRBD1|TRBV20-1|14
TGCAGTGCCAAACCCCCGGGACAGGGCTACGAGCAGTACTTC
CSAKPPGQGYEQYF
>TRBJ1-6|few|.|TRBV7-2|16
TGTGCCAGCAGTTTACTACTGACAGGCAACAATTCACCCCTCCACTTT
CASSLLLTGNNSPLHF
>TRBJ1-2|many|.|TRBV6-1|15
TGTGCCAGCAGTGAGCCGACACTCTCAGGCTATGGCTACACCTTC
CASSEPTLSGYGYTF
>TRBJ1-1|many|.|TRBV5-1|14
TGCGCCAGCAGCTTGGCTCAGGGAAGGGCTGAAGCTTTCTTT
CASSLAQGRAEAFF
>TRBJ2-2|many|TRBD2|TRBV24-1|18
TGTGCCACCAGTGGGCTGATAGCGGGAGATCATGACACCGGGGAGCTGTTTTTT
CATSGLIAGDHDTGELFF
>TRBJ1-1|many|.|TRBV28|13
TGTGCCAGCAGTTTGGCAGGGGCCGCTGAAGCTTTCTTT
CASSLAGAAEAFF
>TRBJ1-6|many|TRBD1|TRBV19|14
TGTGCCAGTAGTTCAACAGGGGGCAATACACCCCTCCACTTT
CASSSTGGNTPLHF
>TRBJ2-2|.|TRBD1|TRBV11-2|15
TGTGCCAGCTTCCCGGGACAGGGGAACATCGGGGAGCTGTTTTTT
CASFPGQGNIGELFF
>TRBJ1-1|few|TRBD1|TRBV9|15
TGTGCCAGCAGCCCTTACCAGGGGGCCGGCACTGAAGCTTTCTTT
CASSPYQGAGTEAFF
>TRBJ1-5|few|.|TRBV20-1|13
TGCAGTGCTAGCCCGGGGTTTGATCAGCCCCAGCATTTT
CSASPGFDQPQHF
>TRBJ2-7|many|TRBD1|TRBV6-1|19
TGTGCCAGCAGTGAAGGGACAGGGGGCTTCGGCGGTACTTACTACGAGCAGTACTTC
CASSEGTGGFGGTYYEQYF
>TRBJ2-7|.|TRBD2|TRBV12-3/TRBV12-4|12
TGTGCCAGCAGTCCAGGACTAGCGGCGTTTTTATTC
CASSPGLAAFLF
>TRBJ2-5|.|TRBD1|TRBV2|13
TGTGCCAGAAGGCCGGGACAGTTGAAGACACAGTACTTC
CARRPGQLKTQYF
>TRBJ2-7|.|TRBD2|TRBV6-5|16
TGTGCCAGCAGTTACTCGAAGGGACTACCCTCCTACGAGCAGTACTTC
CASSYSKGLPSYEQYF
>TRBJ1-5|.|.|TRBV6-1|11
TGTGCCAGCACGGGGGGATGGCCCCAGCATTTT
CASTGGWPQHF
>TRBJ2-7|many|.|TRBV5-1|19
TGCGCCAGCAGCTTGGGGGCGCGAAGAGGCTCGTTTCTGGAGGACGAGCAGTACTTC
CASSLGARRGSFLEDEQYF
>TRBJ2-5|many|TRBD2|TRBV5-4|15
TGTGCCAGCAGCTTGGCGGGACTAGGGAGGGAGACCCAGTACTTC
CASSLAGLGRETQYF
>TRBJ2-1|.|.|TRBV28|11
TGTGCCAGCAGTTCAGCAAGGGAGCAGTTCTTC
CASSSAREQFF
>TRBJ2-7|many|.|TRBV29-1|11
TGCAGCGCCACCCAGGGGGGCGAGCAGTACTTC
CSATQGGEQYF
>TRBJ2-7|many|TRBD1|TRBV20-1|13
TGCAGTGCCGAAACGGGACAGGGGTACGAGCAGTACTTC
CSAETGQGYEQYF
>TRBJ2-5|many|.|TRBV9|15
TGTGCCAGCAGCCGGACCGGGACGGAGAAAGAGACCCAGTACTTC
CASSRTGTEKETQYF
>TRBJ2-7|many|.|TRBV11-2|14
TGTGCCAGCAGCTTCGTAGGGAATATCTACGAGCAGTACTTC
CASSFVGNIYEQYF
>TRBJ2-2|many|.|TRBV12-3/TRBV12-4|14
TGTGCCAGCATGCAGCCGCGACTCACCGGGGAGCTGTTTTTT
CASMQPRLTGELFF
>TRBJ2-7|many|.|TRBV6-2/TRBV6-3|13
TGTGCCAGCAGAAACGCGGGGTCCTACGAGCAGTACTTC
CASRNAGSYEQYF